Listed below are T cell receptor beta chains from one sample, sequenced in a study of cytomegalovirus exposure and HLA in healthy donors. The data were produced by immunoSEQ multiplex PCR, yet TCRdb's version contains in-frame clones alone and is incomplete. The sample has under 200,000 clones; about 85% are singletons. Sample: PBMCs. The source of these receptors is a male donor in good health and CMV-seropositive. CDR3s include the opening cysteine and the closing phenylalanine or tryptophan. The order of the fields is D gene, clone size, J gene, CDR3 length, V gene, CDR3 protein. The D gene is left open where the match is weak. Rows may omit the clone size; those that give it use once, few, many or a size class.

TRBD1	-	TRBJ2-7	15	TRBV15	CATSPSGTAAYEQYF
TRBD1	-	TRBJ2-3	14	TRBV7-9	CASSPGQGGDTQYF
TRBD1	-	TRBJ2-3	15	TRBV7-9	CASSAGTGGWDTQYF
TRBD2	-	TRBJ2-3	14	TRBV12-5	CASVKRESTDTQYF
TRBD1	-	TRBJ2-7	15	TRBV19	CASSRDREFSYEQYF
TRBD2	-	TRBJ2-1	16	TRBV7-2	CASSTMTSGKFSEQFF
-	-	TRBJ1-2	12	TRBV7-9	CASSLEGHGYTF
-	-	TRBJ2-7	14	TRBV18	CASSRLESSYEQYF
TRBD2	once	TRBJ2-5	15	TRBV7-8	CASSLTGLAGETQYF
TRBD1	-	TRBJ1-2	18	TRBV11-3	CASSLYREGGPLNYGYTF
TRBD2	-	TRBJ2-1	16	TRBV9	CASSAISAGVYNEQFF
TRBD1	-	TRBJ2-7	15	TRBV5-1	CASRAGQGVSYEQYF
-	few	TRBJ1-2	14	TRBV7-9	CASSAGSTPYGYTF
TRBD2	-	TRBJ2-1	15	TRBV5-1	CASSLGRAVYNEQFF